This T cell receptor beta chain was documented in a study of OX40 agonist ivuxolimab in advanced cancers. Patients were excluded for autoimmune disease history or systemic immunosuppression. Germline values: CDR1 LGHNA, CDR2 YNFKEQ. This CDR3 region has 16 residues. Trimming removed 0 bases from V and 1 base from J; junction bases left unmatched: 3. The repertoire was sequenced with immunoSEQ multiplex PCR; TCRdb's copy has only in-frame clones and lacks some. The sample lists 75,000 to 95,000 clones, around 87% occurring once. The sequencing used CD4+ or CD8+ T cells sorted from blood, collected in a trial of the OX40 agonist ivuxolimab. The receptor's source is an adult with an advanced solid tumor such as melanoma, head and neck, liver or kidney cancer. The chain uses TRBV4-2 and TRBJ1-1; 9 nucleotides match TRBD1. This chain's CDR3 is CASSQDDRGGNTEAFF. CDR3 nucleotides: TGTGCCAGCAGCCAAGACGACAGGGGGGGGAACACTGAAGCTTTCTTT.